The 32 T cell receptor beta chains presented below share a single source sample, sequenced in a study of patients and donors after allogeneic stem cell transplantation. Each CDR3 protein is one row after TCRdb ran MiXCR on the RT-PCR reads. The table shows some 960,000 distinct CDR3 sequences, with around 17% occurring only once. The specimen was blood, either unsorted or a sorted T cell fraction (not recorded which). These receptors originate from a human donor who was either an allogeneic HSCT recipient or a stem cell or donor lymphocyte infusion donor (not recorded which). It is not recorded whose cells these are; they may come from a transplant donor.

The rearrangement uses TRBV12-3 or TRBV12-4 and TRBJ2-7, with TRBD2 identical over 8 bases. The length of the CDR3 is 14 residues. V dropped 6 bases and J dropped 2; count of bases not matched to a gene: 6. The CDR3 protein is CASSPTGGAYEQYF. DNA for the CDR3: TGTGCCAGCAGCCCCACGGGGGGGGCCTACGAGCAGTACTTC.

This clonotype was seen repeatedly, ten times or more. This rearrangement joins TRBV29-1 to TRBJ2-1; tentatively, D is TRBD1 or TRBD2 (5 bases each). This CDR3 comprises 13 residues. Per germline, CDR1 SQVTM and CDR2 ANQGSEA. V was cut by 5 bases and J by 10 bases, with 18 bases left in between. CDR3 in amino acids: CSVRQSGLGEQFF. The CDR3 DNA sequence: TGCAGCGTTCGACAGAGCGGTTTGGGCGAGCAGTTCTTC.

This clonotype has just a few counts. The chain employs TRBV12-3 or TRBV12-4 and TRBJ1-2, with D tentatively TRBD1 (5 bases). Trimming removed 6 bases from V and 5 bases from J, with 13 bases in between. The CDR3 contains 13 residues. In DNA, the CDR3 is TGTGCCAGCAGGCGGACGGGGACTTATGGCTACACCTTC. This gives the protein CASRRTGTYGYTF.

DNA of the CDR3: TGTGCCAGCAGCCCCCGGGCAGGGGGGTTAGATACGCAGTATTTT. Encoded protein: CASSPRAGGLDTQYF. This chain joins TRBV14 and TRBJ2-3; a possible D gene is TRBD1 (7 bases). V gave up 4 bases and J gave up 5 bases, with 16 bases separating them. From germline, CDR1 is SGHDN and CDR2 FVKESK. CDR3 size: 15 residues.

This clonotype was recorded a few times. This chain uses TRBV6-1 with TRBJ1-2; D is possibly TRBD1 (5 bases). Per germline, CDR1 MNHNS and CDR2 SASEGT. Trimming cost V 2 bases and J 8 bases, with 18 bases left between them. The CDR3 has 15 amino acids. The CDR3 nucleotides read TGTGCCAGCAGTGAAAGGGGCCCAACGGTGGGAGGCTACACCTTC. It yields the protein CASSERGPTVGGYTF.

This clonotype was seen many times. CDR3 sequence reads: CASVPSSYNEQFF. As DNA, the CDR3 is TGTGCCAGCGTCCCGAGCTCCTACAATGAGCAGTTCTTC. V and J are TRBV12-3 or TRBV12-4 and TRBJ2-1; D remains unclear. Trimming took off 8 bases at V and 0 bases at J, with 8 bases between the two ends. This CDR3 has 13 residues.

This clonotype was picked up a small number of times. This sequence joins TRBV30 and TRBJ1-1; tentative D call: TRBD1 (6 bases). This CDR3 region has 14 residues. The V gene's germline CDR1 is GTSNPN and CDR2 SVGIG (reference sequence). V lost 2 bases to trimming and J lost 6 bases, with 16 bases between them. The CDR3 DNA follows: TGTGCCTGGAGTATAGCAGTCAGGGGCGCTGAAGCTTTCTTT. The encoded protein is CAWSIAVRGAEAFF. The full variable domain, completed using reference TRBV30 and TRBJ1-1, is SQTIHQWPATLVQPVGSPLSLECTVEGTSNPNLYWYRQAAGRGLQLLFYSVGIGQISSEVPQNLSASRPQDRQFILSSKKLLLSDSGFYLCAWSIAVRGAEAFFGQGTRLTVV.

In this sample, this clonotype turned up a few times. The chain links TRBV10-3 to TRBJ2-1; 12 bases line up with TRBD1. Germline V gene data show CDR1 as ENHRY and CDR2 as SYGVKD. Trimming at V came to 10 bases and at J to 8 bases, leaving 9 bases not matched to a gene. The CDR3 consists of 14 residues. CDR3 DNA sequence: TGTGCCACCTTTGCCGGGACAGGGGGCCATGAGCAGTTCTTC. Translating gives CATFAGTGGHEQFF.

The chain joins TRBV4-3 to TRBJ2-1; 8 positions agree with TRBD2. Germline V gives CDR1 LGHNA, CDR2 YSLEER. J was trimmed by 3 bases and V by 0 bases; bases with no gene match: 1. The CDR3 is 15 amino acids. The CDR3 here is CASSQDGGVYNEQFF. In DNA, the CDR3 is TGCGCCAGCAGCCAAGACGGGGGGGTCTACAATGAGCAGTTCTTC.

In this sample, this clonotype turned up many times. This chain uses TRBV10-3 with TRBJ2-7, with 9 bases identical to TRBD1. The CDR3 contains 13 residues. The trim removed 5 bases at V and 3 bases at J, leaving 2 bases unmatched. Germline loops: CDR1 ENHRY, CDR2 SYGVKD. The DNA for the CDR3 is TGTGCCATCAGTTCGGGACAGGGCTACGAGCAGTACTTC. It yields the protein CAISSGQGYEQYF.

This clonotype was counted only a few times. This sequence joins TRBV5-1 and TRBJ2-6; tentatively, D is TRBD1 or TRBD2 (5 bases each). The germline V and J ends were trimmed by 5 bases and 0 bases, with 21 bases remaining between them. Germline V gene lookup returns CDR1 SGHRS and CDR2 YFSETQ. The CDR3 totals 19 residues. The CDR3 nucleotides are TGCGCCAGCAGAAAGTCTATAGGGCAGGGAGACTCTGGGGCCAACGTCCTGACTTTC. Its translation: CASRKSIGQGDSGANVLTF.

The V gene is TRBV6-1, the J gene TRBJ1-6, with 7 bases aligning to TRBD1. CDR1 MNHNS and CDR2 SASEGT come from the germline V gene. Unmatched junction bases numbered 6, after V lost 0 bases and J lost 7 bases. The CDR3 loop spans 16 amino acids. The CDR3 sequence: CASSEALRGINSPLHF. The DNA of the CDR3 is TGTGCCAGCAGTGAAGCGCTCAGGGGGATAAATTCACCCCTCCACTTT.

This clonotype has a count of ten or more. CDR3 bases: TGTGCCACCAGTGCGTCGTCAGAGAATAACTATGGCTACACCTTC. Translated: CATSASSENNYGYTF. The chain joins TRBV24-1 to TRBJ1-2; D remains unclear. Germline values: CDR1 KGHDR, CDR2 SFDVKD. V was trimmed by 5 bases and J by 1 base, leaving 13 bases between them. This CDR3 has 15 amino acids.

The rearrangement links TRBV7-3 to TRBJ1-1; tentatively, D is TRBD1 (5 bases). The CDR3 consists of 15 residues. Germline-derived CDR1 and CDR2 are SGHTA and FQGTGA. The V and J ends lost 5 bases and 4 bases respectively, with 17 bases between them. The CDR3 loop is CASSGAGGLGTEAFF. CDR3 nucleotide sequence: TGTGCCAGCAGCGGGGCTGGGGGTTTAGGCACTGAAGCTTTCTTT.

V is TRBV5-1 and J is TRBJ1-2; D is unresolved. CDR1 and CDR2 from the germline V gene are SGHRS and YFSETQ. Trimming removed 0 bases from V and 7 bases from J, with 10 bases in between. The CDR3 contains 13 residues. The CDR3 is CASSLVGIGGYTF. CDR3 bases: TGCGCCAGCAGCTTGGTAGGGATTGGTGGCTACACCTTC.

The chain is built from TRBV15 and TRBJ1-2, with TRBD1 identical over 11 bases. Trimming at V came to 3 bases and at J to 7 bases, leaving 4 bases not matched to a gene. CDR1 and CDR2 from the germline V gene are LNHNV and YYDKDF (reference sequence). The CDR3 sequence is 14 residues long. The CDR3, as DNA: TGTGCCACCAGCAGGGACAGGGGGCGAGGTGGCTACACCTTC. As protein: CATSRDRGRGGYTF. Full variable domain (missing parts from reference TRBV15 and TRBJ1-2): DAMVIQNPRYQVTQFGKPVTLSCSQTLNHNVMYWYQQKSSQAPKLLFHYYDKDFNNEADTPDNFQSRRPNTSFCFLDIRSPGLGDTAMYLCATSRDRGRGGYTFGSGTRLTVV.

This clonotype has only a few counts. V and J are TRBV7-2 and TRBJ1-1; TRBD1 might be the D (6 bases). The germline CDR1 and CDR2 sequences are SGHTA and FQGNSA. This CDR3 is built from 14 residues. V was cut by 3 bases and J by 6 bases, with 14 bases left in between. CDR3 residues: CASSFWGGRSEAFF. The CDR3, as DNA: TGTGCCAGCAGCTTCTGGGGGGGGCGGTCTGAAGCTTTCTTT. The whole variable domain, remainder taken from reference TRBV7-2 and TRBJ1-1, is GAGVSQSPSNKVTEKGKDVELRCDPISGHTALYWYRQSLGQGLEFLIYFQGNSAPDKSGLPSDRFSAERTGGSVSTLTIQRTQQEDSAVYLCASSFWGGRSEAFFGQGTRLTVV.

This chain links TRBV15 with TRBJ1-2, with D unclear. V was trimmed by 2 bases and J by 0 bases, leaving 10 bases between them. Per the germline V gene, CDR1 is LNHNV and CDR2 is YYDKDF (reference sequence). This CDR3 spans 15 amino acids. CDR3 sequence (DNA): TGTGCCACCAGCAGATCCCGGTTAACTAACTATGGCTACACCTTC. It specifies CATSRSRLTNYGYTF.

CDR3 sequence reads: CASNPSPVDTGELFF. The DNA of the CDR3 is TGTGCCAGCAACCCCTCACCCGTTGACACCGGGGAGCTGTTTTTT. V gene TRBV12-3 or TRBV12-4 combines with J gene TRBJ2-2; D unclear. V was shortened by 7 bases and J by 3 bases, with 15 bases between the two germline ends. The CDR3 spans 15 residues.

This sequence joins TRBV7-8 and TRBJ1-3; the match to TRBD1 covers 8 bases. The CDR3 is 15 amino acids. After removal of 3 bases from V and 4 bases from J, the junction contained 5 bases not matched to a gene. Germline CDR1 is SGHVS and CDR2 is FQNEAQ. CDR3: CASSFEQGVGNTIYF. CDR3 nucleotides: TGTGCCAGCAGCTTTGAACAGGGGGTGGGAAACACCATATATTTT.

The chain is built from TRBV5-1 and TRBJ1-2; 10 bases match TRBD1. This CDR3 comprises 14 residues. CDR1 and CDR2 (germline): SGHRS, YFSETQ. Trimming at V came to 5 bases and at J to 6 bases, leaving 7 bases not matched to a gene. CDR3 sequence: CASRVRQGAHGYTF. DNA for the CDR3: TGCGCCAGCAGAGTAAGACAGGGGGCTCATGGCTACACCTTC. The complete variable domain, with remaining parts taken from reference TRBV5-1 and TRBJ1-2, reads KAGVTQTPRYLIKTRGQQVTLSCSPISGHRSVSWYQQTPGQGLQFLFEYFSETQRNKGNFPGRFSGRQFSNSRSEMNVSTLELGDSALYLCASRVRQGAHGYTFGSGTRLTVV.

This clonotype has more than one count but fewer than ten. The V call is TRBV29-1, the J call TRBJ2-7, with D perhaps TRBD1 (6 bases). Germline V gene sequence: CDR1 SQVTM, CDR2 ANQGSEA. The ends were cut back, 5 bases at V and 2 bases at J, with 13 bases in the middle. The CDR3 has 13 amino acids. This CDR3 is CSVIGQKAYEQYF. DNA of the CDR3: TGCAGCGTTATCGGACAGAAAGCCTACGAGCAGTACTTC.

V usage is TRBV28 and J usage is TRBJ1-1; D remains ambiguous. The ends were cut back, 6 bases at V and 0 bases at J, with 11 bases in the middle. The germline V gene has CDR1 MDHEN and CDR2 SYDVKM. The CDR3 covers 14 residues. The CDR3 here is CASRAGILNTEAFF. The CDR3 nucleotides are TGTGCCAGCAGGGCGGGCATTCTGAACACTGAAGCTTTCTTT.

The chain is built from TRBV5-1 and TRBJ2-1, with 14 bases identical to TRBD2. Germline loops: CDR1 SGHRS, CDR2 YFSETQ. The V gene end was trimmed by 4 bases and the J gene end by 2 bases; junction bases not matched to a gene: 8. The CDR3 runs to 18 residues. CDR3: CASSRGTSGGRAYNEQFF. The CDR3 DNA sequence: TGCGCCAGCAGCCGGGGGACTAGCGGGGGTCGAGCCTACAATGAGCAGTTCTTC.

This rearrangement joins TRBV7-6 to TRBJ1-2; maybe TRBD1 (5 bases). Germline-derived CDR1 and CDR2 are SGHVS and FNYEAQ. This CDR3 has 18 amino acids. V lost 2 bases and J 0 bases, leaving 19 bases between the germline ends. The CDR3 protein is CASSLKRMTATSNYGYTF. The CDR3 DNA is TGTGCCAGCAGCTTAAAGAGGATGACAGCCACTTCTAACTATGGCTACACCTTC.

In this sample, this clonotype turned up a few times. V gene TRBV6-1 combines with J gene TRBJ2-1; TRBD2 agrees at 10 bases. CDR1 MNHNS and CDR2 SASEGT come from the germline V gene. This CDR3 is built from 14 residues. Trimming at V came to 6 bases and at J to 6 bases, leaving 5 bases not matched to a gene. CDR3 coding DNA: TGTGCCAGCAGGGGACTAGCGAGATTCAATGAGCAGTTCTTC. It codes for CASRGLARFNEQFF.

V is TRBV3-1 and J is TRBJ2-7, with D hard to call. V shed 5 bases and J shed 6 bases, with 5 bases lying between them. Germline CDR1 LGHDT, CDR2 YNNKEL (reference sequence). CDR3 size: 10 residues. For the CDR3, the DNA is TGTGCCAGCAGCAACCGCGAGCAGTACTTC. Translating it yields CASSNREQYF.

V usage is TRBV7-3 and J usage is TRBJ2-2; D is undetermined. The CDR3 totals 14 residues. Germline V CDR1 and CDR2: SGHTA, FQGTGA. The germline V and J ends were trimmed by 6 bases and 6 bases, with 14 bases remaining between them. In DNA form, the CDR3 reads TGTGCCAGCAGGCTTGAGAATGGGGCCGGGGAGCTGTTTTTT. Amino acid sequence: CASRLENGAGELFF.

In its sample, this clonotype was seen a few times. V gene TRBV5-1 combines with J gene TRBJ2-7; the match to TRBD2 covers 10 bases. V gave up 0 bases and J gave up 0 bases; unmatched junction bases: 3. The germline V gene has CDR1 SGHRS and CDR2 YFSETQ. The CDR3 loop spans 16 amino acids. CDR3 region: CASSLASGGSSYEQYF. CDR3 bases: TGCGCCAGCAGCTTGGCTAGCGGGGGTTCCTCCTACGAGCAGTACTTC. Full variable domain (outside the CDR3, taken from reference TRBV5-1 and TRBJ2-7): KAGVTQTPRYLIKTRGQQVTLSCSPISGHRSVSWYQQTPGQGLQFLFEYFSETQRNKGNFPGRFSGRQFSNSRSEMNVSTLELGDSALYLCASSLASGGSSYEQYFGPGTRLTVT.

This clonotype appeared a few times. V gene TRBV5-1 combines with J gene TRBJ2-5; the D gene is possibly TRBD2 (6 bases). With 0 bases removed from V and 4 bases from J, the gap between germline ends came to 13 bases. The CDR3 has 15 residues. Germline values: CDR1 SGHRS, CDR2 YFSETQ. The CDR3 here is CASSLAGGLSETQYF. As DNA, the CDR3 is TGCGCCAGCAGCTTGGCCGGGGGACTGTCAGAGACCCAGTACTTC.

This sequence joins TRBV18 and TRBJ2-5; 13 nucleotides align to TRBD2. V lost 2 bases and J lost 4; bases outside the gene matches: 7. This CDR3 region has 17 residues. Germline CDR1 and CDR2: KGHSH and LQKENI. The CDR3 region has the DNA TGTGCCAGCTCACCAAGAGAAACTAGCGGGAGGGGAGAGACCCAGTACTTC. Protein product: CASSPRETSGRGETQYF.

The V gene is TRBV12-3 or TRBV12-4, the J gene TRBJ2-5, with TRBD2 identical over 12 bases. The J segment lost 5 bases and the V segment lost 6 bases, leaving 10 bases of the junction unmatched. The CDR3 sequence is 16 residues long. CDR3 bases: TGTGCCAGCAGGGACCGGACTAGCGGGGCTTGGGAGACCCAGTACTTC. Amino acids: CASRDRTSGAWETQYF.